Below are 22 T cell receptor beta chains sequenced from a single sample in a study of cytomegalovirus exposure and HLA in healthy donors. Use of 60 Vbeta and 13 Jbeta primers characterized the PCR. Sequencing used immunoSEQ multiplex PCR; TCRdb keeps in-frame clones, though not all of them. Here the sample spans fewer than 60,000 clones, 45% to 70% being singletons. Sequenced sample: PBMCs. The receptors were gathered from a human donor in good health.

The V gene is TRBV30, the J gene TRBJ1-6, with D perhaps matching TRBD1 (6 bases). The ends were cut back, 7 bases at V and 4 bases at J, with 11 bases in the middle. Germline CDR1 GTSNPN, CDR2 SVGIG (reference sequence). This CDR3 contains 13 residues. The CDR3 loop reads CASHREYNSPLHF. The CDR3 nucleotides are TGTGCCTCACACAGGGAATATAATTCACCCCTCCACTTT.

About this clone: Distinct nucleotide sequences in the sample also encode this CDR3. This rearrangement joins TRBV6-4 to TRBJ2-1; 12 nucleotides agree with TRBD1. Looked up from germline, CDR1 is MRHNA and CDR2 is SNTAGT. CDR3 size: 15 residues. V lost 1 base and J lost 7; bases outside the gene matches: 2. CDR3 sequence (DNA): TGTGCCAGCAGTGACTGGGACAGGGGGCCGAATGAGCAGTTCTTC. It is translated as CASSDWDRGPNEQFF.

V gene TRBV7-2 combines with J gene TRBJ2-5; D is uncertain. The CDR3 runs to 14 residues. V dropped 0 bases and J dropped 2 bases, with 7 bases sitting between them. The germline gives CDR1 SGHTA, CDR2 FQGNSA. In DNA, the CDR3 is TGTGCCAGCAGCTTAGCGCGATGGCAAGAGACCCAGTACTTC. Translating gives CASSLARWQETQYF.

The V call is TRBV18, the J call TRBJ2-4; D might be TRBD2 (6 bases). Germline CDR1 and CDR2: KGHSH and LQKENI. Trimming cost V 6 bases and J 1 base, with 16 bases left between them. The CDR3 covers 16 residues. Here the CDR3 reads CASSPTGRGAKNIQYF. The CDR3 DNA reads as TGTGCCAGCTCCCCAACCGGCCGGGGGGCCAAAAACATTCAGTACTTC.

This chain uses TRBV27 with TRBJ2-7; no reliable D call. CDR3 length: 14 residues. Trimming took off 5 bases at V and 0 bases at J, with 11 bases between the two ends. Germline CDR1 reads MNHEY; CDR2 reads SMNVEV (reference sequence). The CDR3 protein is CASSSRLLSYEQYF. DNA of the CDR3: TGTGCCAGCAGTAGCAGGCTACTCTCCTACGAGCAGTACTTC.

V is TRBV11-2 and J is TRBJ2-7; maybe TRBD1 (6 bases). CDR1 is SGHAT, CDR2 FQNNGV, per germline. The germline V and J ends were trimmed by 6 bases and 3 bases, with 12 bases remaining between them. The CDR3 has 13 amino acids. Here the CDR3 reads CASRSGQHYEQYF. In DNA form, the CDR3 reads TGTGCCAGCAGATCCGGACAGCACTACGAGCAGTACTTC.

This chain joins TRBV5-4 and TRBJ2-7, with TRBD1 identical over 7 bases. The CDR3 extends over 16 amino acids. Per the germline V gene, CDR1 is SGHNT and CDR2 is YYREEE (reference sequence). The ends lost 4 bases at V and 5 bases at J; junction bases unmatched: 15. The CDR3 DNA follows: TGTGCCAGCAGCCCTAGCCGGACAGGCTTTGAGAACGAGCAGTACTTC. This codes for CASSPSRTGFENEQYF.

A single count supports this clone. The chain uses TRBV6-5 and TRBJ1-2; 8 nucleotides line up with TRBD1. V lost 2 bases and J lost 2; bases outside the gene matches: 4. This CDR3 spans 15 amino acids. Germline V lookup: CDR1 MNHEY, CDR2 SVGAGI. The CDR3 region has the DNA TGTGCCAGCAGTTACGTCAGGACAGGGAACTATGGCTACACCTTC. Its protein product is CASSYVRTGNYGYTF.

This clone was observed a handful of times. This sequence joins TRBV2 and TRBJ2-2, with 8 bases identical to TRBD1. The CDR3 runs to 15 residues. Trimming took 5 bases from V and 0 from J; bases not matched to a gene: 2. Germline V CDR1 and CDR2: SNHLY, FYNNEI. CDR3 region: CASSPTGANTGELFF. As DNA, the CDR3 is TGTGCCAGCAGTCCGACAGGGGCGAACACCGGGGAGCTGTTTTTT.

The CDR3, as DNA: TGTGCCAGCAGTGATTCTAGCGGGGGATTCTGGAATACGCAGTATTTT. Translated, it gives CASSDSSGGFWNTQYF. V is TRBV2 and J is TRBJ2-3; 10 bases match TRBD2. The V and J ends lost 3 bases and 7 bases, in that order; junction bases with no gene match: 10. CDR1 is SNHLY and CDR2 is FYNNEI in the germline V gene. This CDR3 has 16 amino acids. Drawing the rest from reference TRBV2 and TRBJ2-3, the complete variable domain is EPEVTQTPSHQVTQMGQEVILRCVPISNHLYFYWYRQILGQKVEFLVSFYNNEISEKSEIFDDQFSVERPDGSNFTLKIRSTKLEDSAMYFCASSDSSGGFWNTQYFGPGTRLTVL.

V usage is TRBV7-6 and J usage is TRBJ1-6; a possible D gene is TRBD1 (5 bases). Trimming left V 4 bases short and J 7 bases short, with 11 bases between. This CDR3 is 14 amino acids long. The germline gives CDR1 SGHVS, CDR2 FNYEAQ. The CDR3 coding sequence is TGTGCCAGCAGCTCGACAGTAGTCAATTCACCCCTCCACTTT. Translating it yields CASSSTVVNSPLHF.

There are a few counts of this clone. V gene TRBV5-1 combines with J gene TRBJ1-1; TRBD1 matches at 10 bases. From germline, CDR1 is SGHRS and CDR2 YFSETQ. The CDR3 runs 15 residues. Losses at the gene ends were 3 bases for V and 2 bases for J; bases not matched to a gene: 4. The CDR3 is CASSWTTGGNTEAFF. CDR3 bases: TGCGCCAGCAGCTGGACGACAGGGGGCAACACTGAAGCTTTCTTT.

The chain links TRBV19 to TRBJ1-5; D gene unclear. The germline V gene has CDR1 LNHDA and CDR2 SQIVND (reference sequence). Trimming pared 6 bases from V and 4 bases from J, leaving 13 bases between. The CDR3 has 14 residues. The CDR3 is CASRHTSYNQPQHF. The CDR3 coding sequence is TGTGCCAGTAGACACACGTCATATAATCAGCCCCAGCATTTT.

The CDR3: CASSLGGLTGELFF. DNA of the CDR3: TGTGCCAGCAGCTTGGGAGGGCTCACCGGGGAGCTGTTTTTT. The chain recombines TRBV5-4 with TRBJ2-2; tentatively, D is TRBD2 (5 bases). The CDR3 extends over 14 amino acids. The ends were cut back, 0 bases at V and 4 bases at J, with 7 bases in the middle. Germline V gives CDR1 SGHNT, CDR2 YYREEE (reference sequence).

CDR3 sequence reads: CASSAGYSNQPQHF. The CDR3 bases are TGTGCCAGCAGCGCCGGTTATAGCAATCAGCCCCAGCATTTT. The chain combines TRBV9 with TRBJ1-5; D call uncertain. The CDR3 covers 14 residues. V was shortened by 3 bases and J by 0 bases, with 7 bases between the two germline ends. The germline V gene encodes CDR1 SGDLS and CDR2 YYNGEE.

The DNA of the CDR3 is TGTGCCAGCTCACCAGGTCTAGACGAGCAGTACTTC. It translates to CASSPGLDEQYF. This rearrangement joins TRBV18 to TRBJ2-7; D is uncertain. The CDR3 contains 12 residues. CDR1 is KGHSH, CDR2 LQKENI, per germline. The germline V and J ends were trimmed by 2 bases and 5 bases, with 7 bases remaining between them.

In DNA form, the CDR3 reads TGCGCCAGCAGCCAAAGTCACCCGAGCTCCTACGAGCAGTACTTC. This encodes CASSQSHPSSYEQYF. The chain links TRBV4-1 to TRBJ2-7, with D unresolved. Germline CDR1 is MGHRA and CDR2 is YSYEKL. The CDR3 consists of 15 residues. V was cut by 2 bases and J by 0 bases, with 11 bases left in between.

This clone is labeled medium-sized (0.01 to 0.1%). The chain uses TRBV6-5 and TRBJ1-2; 9 bases are a match to TRBD1. Germline values: CDR1 MNHEY, CDR2 SVGAGI. This CDR3 is 13 amino acids long. With V trimmed by 6 bases and J by 7 bases, 6 bases remained unmatched. The CDR3 spells CASSSTGGFGYTF. CDR3 nucleotide sequence: TGTGCCAGCAGCTCCACAGGGGGCTTTGGCTACACCTTC.

V and J are TRBV25-1 and TRBJ2-5; TRBD2 aligns across 8 bases. Trimming took 3 bases from V and 7 from J; bases not matched to a gene: 13. The CDR3 runs 16 residues. Germline lookup yields CDR1 MGHDK and CDR2 SYGVNS. The CDR3 is CASSDPGGAGGPTQYF. For the CDR3, the DNA is TGTGCCAGCAGTGACCCTGGGGGGGCGGGGGGCCCGACCCAGTACTTC.

This chain links TRBV10-2 with TRBJ2-3, with 8 bases lining up with TRBD2. V gave up 6 bases and J gave up 2 bases; unmatched junction bases: 4. The CDR3 runs to 14 residues. The germline gives CDR1 WSHSY, CDR2 SAAADI. The CDR3: CASRQRGTTDTQYF. The CDR3 DNA is TGCGCCAGCAGACAGCGGGGGACCACAGATACGCAGTATTTT.

This clone was seen more than once but under ten times. The chain joins TRBV6-6 to TRBJ1-5, with 8 bases aligning to TRBD1. Germline V lookup: CDR1 MNHNY, CDR2 SVGAGI (reference sequence). This CDR3 contains 15 residues. Germline trimming cut 6 bases from V and 7 bases from J; bases unmatched to any gene: 11. The CDR3 loop is CASSTQTGDRQPQHF. The CDR3 DNA sequence: TGTGCCAGCAGCACACAGACAGGGGACAGGCAGCCCCAGCATTTT.

This clone was seen only a few times. The chain has TRBV29-1 and TRBJ2-3, with 11 nucleotides matching TRBD2. The CDR3 covers 15 residues. J lost 6 bases, V lost 7 bases, and 12 bases had no gene match. The V gene's germline CDR1 is SQVTM and CDR2 ANQGSEA. The CDR3: CSASDLAGGRDTQYF. In DNA form, the CDR3 reads TGCAGCGCTTCAGACCTAGCGGGGGGCCGGGATACGCAGTATTTT.